This entry lists 21 T cell receptor beta chains sequenced from one sample in a study of Graves' ophthalmopathy and Graves' hyperthyroidism. Amplification targeted the TCR beta CDR3 regions, with RNA transcripts as the source material. In the first round, RT-PCR was carried out with HTBI primers, and a multiplex PCR formed the second round. Via MiXCR, TCRdb re-called the multiplex PCR reads, giving one row per CDR3 protein. The sample has approximately 480,000 distinct CDR3 sequences, around 15% seen once. What was sequenced was blood. Source of these receptors: a woman aged 25 to 39 with Graves' ophthalmopathy.

This clonotype showed up many times. This chain joins TRBV12-3 or TRBV12-4 and TRBJ1-2; TRBD1 aligns across 9 bases. This CDR3 contains 14 residues. Trimming cost V 7 bases and J 1 base; bases outside gene matches: 4. The DNA of the CDR3 is TGTGCCAGCAATCCGGGACAGGGTAACTATGGCTACACCTTC. Translated, it gives CASNPGQGNYGYTF.

This clonotype came up many times. The rearrangement joins TRBV30 to TRBJ2-7, with D hard to call. This CDR3 is 13 amino acids long. CDR1 and CDR2 (germline): GTSNPN, SVGIG (reference sequence). Trimming took 2 bases from V and 0 from J, leaving 8 bases between them. CDR3 nucleotide sequence: TGTGCCTGGAGTCGGACGGACTCCTACGAGCAGTACTTC. As protein: CAWSRTDSYEQYF. The full variable domain, with the rest looked up from reference TRBV30 and TRBJ2-7, is SQTIHQWPATLVQPVGSPLSLECTVEGTSNPNLYWYRQAAGRGLQLLFYSVGIGQISSEVPQNLSASRPQDRQFILSSKKLLLSDSGFYLCAWSRTDSYEQYFGPGTRLTVT.

This clonotype was counted a few times. The chain links TRBV5-1 to TRBJ2-2; no reliable D call. The CDR3 runs 13 residues. CDR1 SGHRS and CDR2 YFSETQ come from the germline V gene. Between the trimmed V and J ends, which lost 0 bases and 8 bases, there was a span of 8 bases. The CDR3, as DNA: TGCGCCAGCAGCTTGGCCTTTACGGGGGAGCTGTTTTTT. Amino acids: CASSLAFTGELFF.

This clonotype came up many times. This chain links TRBV28 with TRBJ2-5; a possible D gene is TRBD1 (8 bases). Trimming cost V 6 bases and J 4 bases, with 18 bases left between them. The CDR3 loop spans 15 amino acids. Germline V gene lookup returns CDR1 MDHEN and CDR2 SYDVKM. CDR3 nucleotide sequence: TGTGCCAGCAGCCCTACGGACAGGGAGGGAGAGACCCAGTACTTC. Translating gives CASSPTDREGETQYF.

This clonotype was recorded many times. The chain combines TRBV2 with TRBJ1-6, with 7 bases identical to TRBD1. Germline V gene data show CDR1 as SNHLY and CDR2 as FYNNEI. V lost 5 bases to trimming and J lost 6 bases; unmatched junction nucleotides: 7. The CDR3 covers 15 residues. The chain's CDR3 is CASSPRQGGNSPLHF. Written as DNA, the CDR3 is TGTGCCAGCAGTCCTAGACAGGGCGGTAATTCACCCCTCCACTTT.

This clonotype was found many times. This CDR3 reads CASSPGGQGGFGYTF. CDR3 nucleotides: TGTGCCAGCAGTCCCGGTGGACAGGGGGGTTTTGGCTACACCTTC. The chain recombines TRBV28 with TRBJ1-2; 10 positions match TRBD1. CDR3 length: 15 amino acids. Germline CDR1 is MDHEN and CDR2 is SYDVKM. With 5 bases clipped from V and 7 bases from J, the junction kept 10 bases outside the gene matches.

This clonotype was observed many times. This chain joins TRBV2 and TRBJ2-7; the match to TRBD2 covers 8 bases. This CDR3 region has 13 residues. Per the germline V gene, CDR1 is SNHLY and CDR2 is FYNNEI. Trimming cost V 4 bases and J 3 bases; bases outside gene matches: 2. CDR3 nucleotide sequence: TGTGCCAGCAGTGGGACTAGCATCTACGAGCAGTACTTC. Translated, it gives CASSGTSIYEQYF.

This clonotype was found many times. This chain uses TRBV6-5 with TRBJ2-2, with 10 bases aligning to TRBD1. Germline-derived CDR1 and CDR2 are MNHEY and SVGAGI. The V segment lost 3 bases and the J segment 4 bases; nucleotides outside the gene matches: 5. The CDR3 runs to 16 residues. For the CDR3, the DNA is TGTGCCAGCAGTTATGACAGGGGGCTAAGCACCGGGGAGCTGTTTTTT. Its protein is CASSYDRGLSTGELFF.

The sample holds many counts of this clonotype. CDR3 amino acids: CASSLGPDRESYYGYTF. In DNA form, the CDR3 reads TGTGCCAGCAGTTTAGGACCAGACAGGGAATCCTACTATGGCTACACCTTC. The chain couples TRBV28 to TRBJ1-2, with 7 bases fitting TRBD1. This CDR3 has 17 residues. Germline V gives CDR1 MDHEN, CDR2 SYDVKM. V lost 2 bases, J lost 3 bases, and 12 bases stayed unmatched.

The chain combines TRBV12-3 or TRBV12-4 with TRBJ2-7; D gene unclear. The CDR3 has 13 residues. Trimming stripped 4 bases from V and 0 bases from J, with 7 bases between. In DNA, the CDR3 is TGTGCCAGCAGTTCGTCCTACTCCTACGAGCAGTACTTC. Translated: CASSSSYSYEQYF.

The table lists this clonotype with many counts. This chain connects TRBV6-1 to TRBJ2-2; D is undetermined. This CDR3 contains 13 residues. The germline V and J ends were trimmed by 5 bases and 7 bases, with 11 bases remaining between them. Germline V gene data show CDR1 as MNHNS and CDR2 as SASEGT. The CDR3 spells CASSTLGNGELFF. CDR3 DNA: TGTGCCAGCAGTACCTTGGGGAACGGGGAGCTGTTTTTT.

This clonotype came up many times. CDR3 sequence (DNA): TGTGCCAGCAGTTTAAGGCTAGCGGGGGTACCCTACGAGCAGTACTTC. It is translated as CASSLRLAGVPYEQYF. V usage is TRBV12-3 or TRBV12-4 and J usage is TRBJ2-7, with 10 bases that match TRBD2. The length of the CDR3 is 16 residues. V lost 2 bases to trimming and J lost 2 bases; unmatched junction nucleotides: 6.

This clonotype was observed at least ten times. The chain is built from TRBV24-1 and TRBJ2-5; no definite D call. CDR1 is KGHDR and CDR2 is SFDVKD in the germline V gene. This CDR3 has 14 amino acids. V lost 4 bases and J 5 bases, leaving 13 bases between the germline ends. Here the CDR3 reads CATSERWQEETQYF. As DNA, the CDR3 is TGTGCCACCAGTGAGCGATGGCAGGAGGAGACCCAGTACTTC.

In its sample, this clonotype was seen many times. The rearrangement joins TRBV24-1 to TRBJ2-2; 7 bases align to TRBD1. Trimming cost V 4 bases and J 4 bases; bases outside gene matches: 8. Germline-derived CDR1 and CDR2 are KGHDR and SFDVKD. The length of the CDR3 is 16 residues. The CDR3 spells CATSDRPGTATGELFF. CDR3 nucleotide sequence: TGTGCCACCAGTGACCGGCCCGGGACAGCCACCGGGGAGCTGTTTTTT.

This clonotype has at least ten counts. The chain's CDR3 is CASSYGRNSGNTIYF. The CDR3 region has the DNA TGTGCCAGCAGTTACGGGCGGAACTCTGGAAACACCATATATTTT. The chain carries TRBV6-5 and TRBJ1-3; D gene ambiguous. Trimming removed 2 bases at V and 0 bases at J, with 8 bases between. The CDR3 has 15 amino acids. CDR1 MNHEY and CDR2 SVGAGI come from the germline V gene.

This clonotype appeared a few times. The J gene is TRBJ2-7, the V gene TRBV20-1; TRBD1 is a possible D gene (6 bases). Looked up from germline, CDR1 is DFQATT and CDR2 is SNEGSKA (reference sequence). V lost 3 bases, J lost 6 bases, and 18 bases lay in between. The CDR3 length is 14 residues. The CDR3 coding sequence is TGCAGTGCTAGGCCCGGGACAAGGGACACCGAGCAGTACTTC. Translation: CSARPGTRDTEQYF.

There are many counts of this clonotype. V and J are TRBV3-1 and TRBJ2-7, with a tentative D call TRBD1 (6 bases). In germline, CDR1 is LGHDT, CDR2 YNNKEL (reference sequence). The CDR3 runs to 15 residues. V dropped 4 bases and J dropped 6 bases, with 19 bases sitting between them. The CDR3 reads CASSPILGGRVEQYF. DNA of the CDR3: TGTGCCAGCAGCCCGATCTTAGGGGGAAGAGTCGAGCAGTACTTC.

This clonotype appeared many times. V gene TRBV6-1 combines with J gene TRBJ1-5; possible D gene TRBD1, 6 bases. The CDR3 has 15 residues. Germline V gene data show CDR1 as MNHNS and CDR2 as SASEGT. V dropped 2 bases and J dropped 4 bases, with 12 bases sitting between them. The CDR3 here is CASSEFGGGNQPQHF. CDR3 sequence (DNA): TGTGCCAGCAGTGAATTTGGGGGCGGAAATCAGCCCCAGCATTTT.

The chain joins TRBV6-1 to TRBJ2-7; D perhaps matches TRBD2 (6 bases). V was trimmed by 8 bases and J by 3 bases, leaving 11 bases between them. The CDR3 loop spans 12 amino acids. Germline assignment: CDR1 MNHNS and CDR2 SASEGT. CDR3 nucleotides: TGTGCCAGCGAGGGACTTCACTACGAGCAGTACTTC. Amino acids: CASEGLHYEQYF.

This clonotype was recorded many times. V and J are TRBV6-5 and TRBJ2-2; D is uncertain. Trimming cost V 2 bases and J 8 bases, with 18 bases left between them. The CDR3 totals 16 residues. Looked up from germline, CDR1 is MNHEY and CDR2 is SVGAGI. The CDR3 region is CASSYLPRVDMGELFF. The CDR3 nucleotides read TGTGCCAGCAGTTACCTCCCAAGGGTAGATATGGGGGAGCTGTTTTTT.

This rearrangement joins TRBV7-2 to TRBJ1-3, with D unclear. Per germline, CDR1 SGHTA and CDR2 FQGNSA. The CDR3 spans 15 residues. Trimming shortened V by 5 bases and J by 4 bases, and 15 bases separated the two germline ends. CDR3 sequence reads: CASSPWRAEGNTIYF. CDR3 coding DNA: TGTGCCAGCAGCCCCTGGCGGGCGGAAGGAAACACCATATATTTT.